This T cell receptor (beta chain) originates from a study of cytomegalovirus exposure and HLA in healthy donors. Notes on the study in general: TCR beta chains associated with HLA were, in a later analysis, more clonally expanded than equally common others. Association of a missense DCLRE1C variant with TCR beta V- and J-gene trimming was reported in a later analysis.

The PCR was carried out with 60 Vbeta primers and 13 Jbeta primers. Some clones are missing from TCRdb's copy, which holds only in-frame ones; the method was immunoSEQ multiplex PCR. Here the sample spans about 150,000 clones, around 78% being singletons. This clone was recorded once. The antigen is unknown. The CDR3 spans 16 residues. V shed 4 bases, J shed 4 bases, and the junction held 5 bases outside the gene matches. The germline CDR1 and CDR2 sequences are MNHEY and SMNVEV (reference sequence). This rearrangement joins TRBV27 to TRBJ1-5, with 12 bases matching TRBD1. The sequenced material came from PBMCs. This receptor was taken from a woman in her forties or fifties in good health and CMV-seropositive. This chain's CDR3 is CASSSGQGAWNQPQHF. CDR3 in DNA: TGTGCCAGCAGTTCGGGACAGGGGGCATGGAATCAGCCCCAGCATTTT.